This TCR beta chain was identified during a study of T cells in Graves' hyperthyroidism and ophthalmopathy. This CDR3 has 14 residues. Germline CDR1 is SGHNT and CDR2 is YENEEA. V was trimmed by 4 bases and J by 4 bases, leaving 10 bases between them. This clonotype occurred a few times. The TCR beta CDR3 regions underwent amplification using RNA transcripts as the source. Initially, a first-round RT-PCR of the TCR CDR3 employed the HTBI primer set. From the multiplex PCR reads, TCRdb called clonotypes with MiXCR, one entry per CDR3 protein. The table shows hundreds of thousands of distinct CDR3 sequences, with around 15% occurring only once.

This receptor was taken from a woman between 18 and 29 years old with Graves' hyperthyroidism. The gene calls are TRBV11-3 and TRBJ2-2; D remains ambiguous. Material: blood. The CDR3 protein is CASSSRKGTGELFF. For the CDR3, the DNA is TGTGCCAGCAGCTCTAGAAAAGGCACCGGGGAGCTGTTTTTT.